The entry below gives a single TCR beta chain sequence along with its context. What it binds is unknown. The entry originates in a study of post-analysis software for immune sequencing data. General observations from the study: Five or six TRBV segments were more frequent in patients than controls; TRBV5-6, TRBV5-1 and TRBV20-1 belonged to this group.

Tagging with unique molecular identifiers was a feature of the TCR beta cDNA libraries. TCRdb re-analysed the PCR reads in MiXCR, keeping a single row per CDR3 protein. The repertoire includes roughly 620,000 distinct CDR3 sequences, about 44% of them detected once, and 1.5% to 2% sits in the top ten. CDR1 and CDR2 (germline): SGHAT, FQNNGV. This CDR3 comprises 15 residues. V gave up 0 bases and J gave up 12 bases, with 21 bases separating them. The chain uses TRBV11-2 and TRBJ2-7; perhaps TRBD2 as D (5 bases). The sample taken for sequencing was blood. The receptor was isolated from a girl aged 5 to 17 with multiple sclerosis. Here the CDR3 DNA reads TGTGCCAGCAGCTTAGAACCGGGGTCTGTGAGTGTGATGTACTTC. Protein sequence: CASSLEPGSVSVMYF.